A selection of T cell receptor beta chains follows, all from one sample in a study of CD8 T cells in Susac syndrome. MiXCR, run by TCRdb on the immunoSEQ multiplex PCR reads, gives a single entry per CDR3 protein. The sample shows hundreds of thousands of distinct CDR3 sequences, about 94% of them seen only once. The material sequenced was CD4+ T cells from PBMCs. Receptors were obtained from a human donor with Susac syndrome. The CDR3 runs from the conserved cysteine through the conserved F or W. The D gene is left open where the match is weak. Expanded clones get a size class; other rows say once, few or many, or leave the size out.

D gene,clone size,J gene,V gene,CDR3 protein,CDR3 DNA
TRBD2,.,TRBJ2-7,TRBV10-2,CASLGLAGNEQYF,TGCGCCAGCCTGGGACTAGCGGGGAACGAGCAGTACTTC
TRBD1,.,TRBJ2-1,TRBV5-1,CASSFNRGRQSYNEQFF,TGCGCCAGCAGCTTCAACAGGGGGCGGCAATCCTACAATGAGCAGTTCTTC
.,.,TRBJ2-1,TRBV20-1,CSASRPEQFF,TGCAGTGCTAGCCGTCCTGAGCAGTTCTTC
.,.,TRBJ2-6,TRBV30,CAWSLIPPLIGGANVLTF,TGTGCCTGGAGCCTAATACCCCCTCTAATTGGTGGGGCCAACGTCCTGACTTTC
.,.,TRBJ1-2,TRBV6-2/TRBV6-3,CASRQEDPTAGYTF,TGTGCCAGCAGGCAGGAGGACCCGACGGCTGGCTACACCTTC
.,.,TRBJ1-6,TRBV10-3,CAISGTNRGSPLHF,TGTGCCATCAGTGGGACCAACAGAGGTTCACCCCTCCACTTT
.,once,TRBJ1-1,TRBV20-1,CSAHRDTEAFF,TGCAGTGCTCACAGGGACACTGAAGCTTTCTTT
TRBD1,.,TRBJ2-4,TRBV5-6,CASRSGTGGSLGF,TGTGCCAGCAGGTCCGGGACAGGGGGCTCCCTTGGCTTC
.,.,TRBJ1-5,TRBV6-6,CASCMGTNQPQHF,TGTGCCAGCTGTATGGGTACCAATCAGCCCCAGCATTTT
TRBD2,.,TRBJ2-1,TRBV5-1,CASSLDPAGGNEQFF,TGCGCCAGCAGCTTGGACCCAGCGGGGGGCAATGAGCAGTTCTTC
.,.,TRBJ2-1,TRBV20-1,CSCTANEQFF,TGCAGTTGTACGGCGAATGAGCAGTTCTTC
.,.,TRBJ2-7,TRBV7-2,CASSLPSLFYEQYF,TGTGCCAGCAGCCTCCCATCACTGTTTTACGAGCAGTACTTC
.,.,TRBJ1-5,TRBV30,CAWSVPGRFSNQPQHF,TGTGCCTGGAGTGTACCGGGACGATTTTCGAATCAGCCCCAGCATTTT
.,.,TRBJ1-3,TRBV12-3/TRBV12-4,CASSLQQSSGNTIYF,TGTGCCAGCAGCCTACAGCAGAGCTCTGGAAACACCATATATTTT
.,.,TRBJ1-5,TRBV6-1,CASTNSQGGQPQHF,TGTGCCAGCACCAACTCACAGGGTGGTCAGCCCCAGCATTTT
.,.,TRBJ1-1,TRBV20-1,CSAGGMTNTEAFF,TGCAGTGCCGGGGGGATGACGAACACTGAAGCTTTCTTT
.,.,TRBJ2-7,TRBV7-2,CASSSRRGGEPYEQYF,TGTGCCAGCAGCTCGCGTCGCGGGGGCGAACCCTACGAGCAGTACTTC
TRBD1,.,TRBJ2-5,TRBV29-1,CSGMDTGVLQETQYF,TGCAGCGGCATGGATACAGGGGTTCTCCAAGAGACCCAGTACTTC
.,once,TRBJ2-3,TRBV11-2,CASSLGREDTQYF,TGTGCCAGCAGCTTAGGTAGAGAAGATACGCAGTATTTT
TRBD1,.,TRBJ2-5,TRBV2,CASSGTGSWETQYF,TGTGCCAGCAGTGGGACAGGGTCATGGGAGACCCAGTACTTC
.,.,TRBJ1-4,TRBV6-5,CASSYSKGGEKLFF,TGTGCCAGCAGTTACTCGAAGGGGGGTGAAAAACTGTTTTTT
.,.,TRBJ2-3,TRBV20-1,CSARGQHERTDTQYF,TGCAGTGCTAGAGGCCAGCATGAGCGCACAGATACGCAGTATTTT
.,.,TRBJ2-1,TRBV7-2,CASSLQVDNEQFF,TGTGCCAGCAGCTTACAGGTCGACAATGAGCAGTTCTTC
TRBD1,.,TRBJ2-5,TRBV5-4,CASGQGVETQYF,TGTGCCAGCGGACAGGGAGTGGAGACCCAGTACTTC
.,.,TRBJ2-7,TRBV5-1,CASSLTDGKQYF,TGCGCCAGCAGCTTGACGGACGGCAAGCAGTACTTC
.,.,TRBJ1-2,TRBV18,CASSPSGLNYGYTF,TGTGCCAGCTCACCCTCAGGGTTGAACTATGGCTACACCTTC
TRBD2,.,TRBJ2-3,TRBV7-2,CASSRTSGVADTQYF,TGTGCCAGCAGCCGGACTAGCGGGGTCGCAGATACGCAGTATTTT
.,.,TRBJ2-7,TRBV7-2,CASSLGAQYEQYF,TGTGCCAGCAGCTTGGGGGCGCAGTACGAGCAGTACTTC
.,once,TRBJ2-1,TRBV12-2,CASRLVPNNEQFF,TGTGCAAGTCGCTTAGTCCCCAACAATGAGCAGTTCTTC
.,.,TRBJ1-4,TRBV3-1,CASRSRRDGYPNEKLFF,TGTGCCAGCAGGTCCCGCCGGGACGGATACCCTAATGAAAAACTGTTTTTT
TRBD1,.,TRBJ2-5,TRBV30,CARSGQPQETQYF,TGTGCCCGCTCGGGACAGCCTCAAGAGACCCAGTACTTC
TRBD1,.,TRBJ2-5,TRBV7-2,CASTLGTEQETQYF,TGTGCCAGCACCCTAGGGACAGAACAAGAGACCCAGTACTTC
TRBD1,few,TRBJ2-7,TRBV29-1,CSVAPGGQGNYEQYF,TGCAGCGTTGCCCCCGGGGGACAGGGGAACTACGAGCAGTACTTC
.,.,TRBJ2-5,TRBV4-2,CASSQGTQGGWEQETQYF,TGTGCCAGCAGCCAAGGGACGCAGGGGGGCTGGGAGCAAGAGACCCAGTACTTC
.,.,TRBJ2-1,TRBV6-5,CASSYSWKAGDSYNEQFF,TGTGCCAGCAGTTACTCGTGGAAAGCAGGGGACTCCTACAATGAGCAGTTCTTC
TRBD1,.,TRBJ1-1,TRBV20-1,CSAPGQGDWGTEAFF,TGCAGTGCTCCGGGACAGGGAGACTGGGGCACTGAAGCTTTCTTT
TRBD1,.,TRBJ1-2,TRBV7-9,CASSSDRDDYGYTF,TGTGCCAGCAGCTCCGACAGGGACGACTATGGCTACACCTTC
.,.,TRBJ1-1,TRBV29-1,CSAEAGFEAFF,TGCAGCGCCGAAGCCGGATTTGAAGCTTTCTTT
TRBD2,.,TRBJ2-3,TRBV24-1,CATSDPSGGRTSTDTQYF,TGTGCCACCAGTGATCCTAGCGGGGGGAGAACTAGCACAGATACGCAGTATTTT
.,.,TRBJ1-1,TRBV20-1,CSANRGGASTEAFF,TGCAGTGCCAACAGAGGAGGGGCAAGCACTGAAGCTTTCTTT
.,.,TRBJ2-7,TRBV7-2,CASSLRYEQYF,TGTGCCAGCAGCTTACGGTACGAGCAGTACTTC
.,.,TRBJ2-3,TRBV12-3/TRBV12-4,CASSIPGTDTQYF,TGTGCCAGCAGTATACCCGGAACAGATACGCAGTATTTT
.,.,TRBJ1-4,TRBV28,CASWGGDATNEKLFF,TGTGCCAGCTGGGGAGGGGATGCAACTAATGAAAAACTGTTTTTT
TRBD1,.,TRBJ1-4,TRBV9,CASSVEGQRNEKLFF,TGTGCCAGCAGCGTAGAGGGACAGAGAAATGAAAAACTGTTTTTT
.,.,TRBJ1-5,TRBV6-2/TRBV6-3,CASSYRQYSNQPQHF,TGTGCCAGCAGTTACCGGCAGTATAGCAATCAGCCCCAGCATTTT
.,.,TRBJ1-2,TRBV11-2,CASSPGTSF,TGTGCCAGCAGCCCCGGGACCTCCTTC
TRBD1,.,TRBJ1-2,TRBV20-1,CSSQRDRAGNGYTF,TGCAGTAGCCAACGGGACAGGGCTGGGAATGGCTACACCTTC
.,.,TRBJ2-7,TRBV11-2,CASSFSGDEQYF,TGTGCCAGCAGCTTTTCAGGGGACGAGCAGTACTTC
.,.,TRBJ2-1,TRBV6-5,CASSYRTGLARYNEQFF,TGTGCCAGCAGTTATCGCACCGGGCTAGCGCGTTACAATGAGCAGTTCTTC
.,.,TRBJ2-1,TRBV28,CASSLYETGRNEQFF,TGTGCCAGCAGTTTATATGAAACAGGGCGCAATGAGCAGTTCTTC
TRBD1,.,TRBJ1-6,TRBV5-4,CASSRPGTENSPLHF,TGTGCCAGCAGCAGACCCGGGACAGAAAATTCACCCCTCCACTTT